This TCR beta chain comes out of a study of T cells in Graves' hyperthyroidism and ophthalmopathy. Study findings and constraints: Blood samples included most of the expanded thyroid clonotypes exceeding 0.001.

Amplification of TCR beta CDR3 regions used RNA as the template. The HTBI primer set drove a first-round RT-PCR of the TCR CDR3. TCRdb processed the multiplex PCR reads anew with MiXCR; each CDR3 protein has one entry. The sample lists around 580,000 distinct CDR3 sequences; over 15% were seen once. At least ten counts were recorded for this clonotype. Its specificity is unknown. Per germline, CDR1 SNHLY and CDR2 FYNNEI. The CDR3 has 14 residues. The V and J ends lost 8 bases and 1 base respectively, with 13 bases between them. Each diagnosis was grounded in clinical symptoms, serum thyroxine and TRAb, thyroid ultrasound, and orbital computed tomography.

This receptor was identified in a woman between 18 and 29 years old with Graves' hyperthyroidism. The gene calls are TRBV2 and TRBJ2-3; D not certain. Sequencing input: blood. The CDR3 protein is CASRGRWGTDTQYF. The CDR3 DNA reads TGTGCCAGCCGAGGCCGTTGGGGCACAGATACGCAGTATTTT.